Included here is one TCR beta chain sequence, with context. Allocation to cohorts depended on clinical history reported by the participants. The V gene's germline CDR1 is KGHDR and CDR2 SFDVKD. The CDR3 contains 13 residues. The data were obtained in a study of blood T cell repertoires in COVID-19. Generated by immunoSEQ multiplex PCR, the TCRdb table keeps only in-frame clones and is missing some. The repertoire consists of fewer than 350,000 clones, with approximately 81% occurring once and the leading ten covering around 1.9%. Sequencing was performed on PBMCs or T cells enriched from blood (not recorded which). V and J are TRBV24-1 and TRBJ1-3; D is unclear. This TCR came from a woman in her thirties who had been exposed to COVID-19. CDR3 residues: CAPLLSSGNTIYF. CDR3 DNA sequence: TGTGCACCCCTTTTGAGTTCTGGAAACACCATATATTTT.